A selection of T cell receptor beta chains follows, all from one sample in a study of blood T cell repertoires in COVID-19. Sequencing used immunoSEQ multiplex PCR; TCRdb keeps in-frame clones, though not all of them. The profile shows 200,000 to 300,000 clones, 86% of them singletons. Sample: peripheral blood. The receptors here all came from a man older than 75 with acute or convalescent COVID-19. The CDR3 runs from the conserved cysteine through the conserved F or W. D genes are given only for firm matches. Some rows mark clone size as missing; the rest say once, few, many or name a class of expanded clone.

len	v_gene	d_gene	j_gene	abundance	CDR3aa	CDR3nt
13	TRBV7-8	TRBD1	TRBJ2-5	.	CASSRTGEETQYF	TGTGCCAGCAGCCGGACAGGGGAGGAGACCCAGTACTTC
15	TRBV28	.	TRBJ1-1	.	CASSPPFGLNTEAFF	TGTGCCAGCAGTCCCCCCTTCGGTCTGAACACTGAAGCTTTCTTT
16	TRBV6-6	TRBD2	TRBJ2-1	.	CASSHSGRSSYNEQFF	TGTGCCAGCAGCCATAGCGGGAGGAGCTCCTACAATGAGCAGTTCTTC
13	TRBV9	.	TRBJ2-7	.	CASSGLLNYEQYF	TGTGCCAGCAGCGGTCTACTGAACTACGAGCAGTACTTC
14	TRBV11-3	.	TRBJ1-1	.	CASSLAGMNTEAFF	TGTGCCAGCAGCTTAGCGGGGATGAACACTGAAGCTTTCTTT
14	TRBV18	TRBD1	TRBJ1-6	.	CASSPGTDNSPLHF	TGTGCCAGCTCACCCGGGACAGATAATTCACCCCTCCACTTT
17	TRBV5-6	TRBD1	TRBJ1-3	.	CASSLPGTDVSGNTIYF	TGTGCCAGCAGCTTGCCCGGGACAGACGTCTCTGGAAACACCATATATTTT
18	TRBV4-1	TRBD2	TRBJ2-7	.	CASSQDKASGVRSYEQYF	TGCGCCAGCAGCCAAGATAAGGCTAGCGGGGTTAGGTCCTACGAGCAGTACTTC
14	TRBV7-2	.	TRBJ1-1	.	CASSFSTGRAEAFF	TGTGCCAGCAGTTTTAGCACAGGGCGGGCTGAAGCTTTCTTT
15	TRBV7-8	TRBD2	TRBJ2-1	few	CASSHSGNTYNEQFF	TGTGCCAGCAGCCATAGCGGGAACACCTACAATGAGCAGTTCTTC
14	TRBV5-6	.	TRBJ2-5	.	CASSAQGLGETQYF	TGTGCCAGCAGCGCACAGGGTCTTGGTGAGACCCAGTACTTC
15	TRBV7-3	TRBD1	TRBJ2-3	.	CASSLTGGRPDTQYF	TGTGCCAGCAGCTTGACAGGGGGCCGACCAGATACGCAGTATTTT
12	TRBV5-5	.	TRBJ1-5	once	CASSRDYQPQHF	TGTGCCAGCAGCCGGGACTATCAGCCCCAGCATTTT
17	TRBV28	.	TRBJ2-6	.	CATQTGSVLSGANVLTF	TGTGCCACCCAAACAGGGTCCGTCCTCTCTGGGGCCAACGTCCTGACTTTC
13	TRBV6-5	.	TRBJ1-4	.	CASNDRGNEKLFF	TGTGCCAGCAACGATAGGGGTAATGAAAAACTGTTTTTT
12	TRBV11-2	.	TRBJ1-4	.	CASSLNTGALFF	TGTGCCAGCAGCTTAAATACAGGCGCGCTGTTTTTT
13	TRBV3-1/TRBV3-2	.	TRBJ1-1	few	CASSPLERGSTFF	TGTGCCAGCAGCCCCCTGGAAAGGGGGTCGACTTTCTTT
14	TRBV6-4	.	TRBJ1-5	.	CASSDSGGNQPQHF	TGTGCCAGCAGTGACTCAGGGGGCAATCAGCCCCAGCATTTT
15	TRBV21-1	.	TRBJ1-2	once	CASSSLRVLTYGYTF	TGTGCCAGCAGCAGCCTCAGGGTTCTGACCTATGGCTACACCTTC
15	TRBV5-1	TRBD2	TRBJ2-7	.	CASSVPRDYYSEQYF	TGCGCCAGCAGCGTTCCTCGGGACTATTACTCCGAGCAGTACTTC
14	TRBV5-1	TRBD1	TRBJ1-4	.	CASSPGQDNEKLFF	TGCGCCAGCAGCCCGGGACAGGATAATGAAAAACTGTTTTTT
13	TRBV12-3/TRBV12-4	.	TRBJ1-2	.	CASSSSLNRGYTF	TGTGCCAGCAGTTCCAGCCTTAACAGAGGCTACACCTTC
12	TRBV4-1	.	TRBJ1-4	.	CASSQRNEKLFF	TGCGCCAGCAGCCAGCGGAATGAAAAACTGTTTTTT
13	TRBV7-3	TRBD1	TRBJ1-1	.	CASRRDSLTEAFF	TGTGCCAGCAGGCGGGACAGCCTCACTGAAGCTTTCTTT
19	TRBV10-2	TRBD2	TRBJ2-5	.	CASNGRPGGLAGSQETQYF	TGCGCCAGCAACGGCAGGCCAGGCGGACTAGCGGGGAGCCAAGAGACCCAGTACTTC
18	TRBV28	TRBD2	TRBJ2-3	.	CASSLWAGGLEKTDTQYF	TGTGCCAGCAGTTTATGGGCGGGGGGTTTAGAGAAAACAGATACGCAGTATTTT
14	TRBV3-1/TRBV3-2	.	TRBJ2-1	.	CASSQVEFRNEQFF	TGTGCCAGCAGCCAAGTCGAGTTTCGTAATGAGCAGTTCTTC